This T cell receptor (beta chain) is from a study of blood T cells in healthy people across ages. Overall study findings and caveats: A conclusive naive versus antigen-experienced comparison was prevented by the unsorted PBMCs.

A second PCR, run for about 7 to 11 cycles, used a sample-barcoded 5' primer plus a J-beta primer mix. TCRdb used MiXCR to reprocess the 5' RACE reads, holding one entry per CDR3 protein. There are 920,000 or so distinct CDR3 sequences in the sample; less than 50% occur only once, and approximately 17% lies in the top ten. This clonotype was recorded a few times. The antigen is not known. Looked up from germline, CDR1 is MNHEY and CDR2 is SVGAGI. V lost 2 bases, J lost 4 bases, and 16 bases lay in between. The CDR3 is 16 residues long. The sample taken for sequencing was blood. The genes are TRBV6-5 and TRBJ2-3; D might be TRBD2 (7 bases). The origin of this receptor is a woman aged 55-70 years in good health. CDR3 nucleotide sequence: TGTGCCAGCAGTTACGGGGGGGGGCGAATAGCAGATACGCAGTATTTT. It yields the protein CASSYGGGRIADTQYF.